This is a list of T cell receptor beta chains from one sample in a study of T cell clonotyping in hematopoietic cell transplantation. Here immunoSEQ multiplex PCR was the method, and the copy in TCRdb shows in-frame clones only, minus some. This table has about 6,300 clones, approximately 87% appearing once. The source was peripheral blood mononuclear cells, collected 180 days after allogeneic stem cell transplant. The receptor set was obtained from a female patient in her forties or fifties who had an allogeneic stem cell transplant from an unrelated donor, so the T cells may come from the graft donor. Some clones in this sample may be carry-over from other donors' samples. Both conserved end residues are part of each CDR3. The D gene is left open where the match is weak.

V	J	D	CDR3	DNA
TRBV14	TRBJ2-1	NA	CASSQRARGNEQFF	TGTGCCAGCAGCCAAAGGGCTAGGGGCAATGAGCAGTTCTTC
TRBV19	TRBJ1-2	NA	CATESYGYTF	TGTGCTACAGAGAGCTATGGCTACACCTTC
TRBV7-2	TRBJ2-2	NA	CASSLVGGNTGELFF	TGTGCCAGCAGCTTAGTTGGGGGGAACACCGGGGAGCTGTTTTTT
TRBV6-6	TRBJ1-4	NA	CASSIRTGGNEKLFF	TGTGCCAGCAGCATCCGGACGGGGGGTAATGAAAAACTGTTTTTT
TRBV28	TRBJ1-2	NA	CASSLGRKNYGYTF	TGTGCCAGCAGCTTGGGACGGAAAAACTATGGCTACACCTTC
TRBV14	TRBJ1-1	TRBD1	CASSQEDRFAEAFF	TGTGCCAGCAGCCAAGAGGACAGGTTTGCTGAAGCTTTCTTT
TRBV19	TRBJ1-1	NA	CASSIAVRYNTEAFF	TGTGCCAGTAGTATCGCAGTCCGTTACAACACTGAAGCTTTCTTT
TRBV29-1	TRBJ2-1	NA	CSVQDRYNEQFF	TGCAGCGTTCAGGATAGGTACAATGAGCAGTTCTTC
TRBV7-6	TRBJ2-3	TRBD2	CASRLGTSGADTQYF	TGTGCCAGCAGGTTAGGGACTAGCGGGGCCGATACGCAGTATTTT
TRBV6-1	TRBJ2-1	TRBD2	CASSVGTSPYNEQFF	TGTGCCAGCAGTGTCGGGACTAGCCCCTACAATGAGCAGTTCTTC
TRBV29-1	TRBJ1-1	NA	CSVTSLALATEAFF	TGCAGCGTTACGTCCCTGGCTCTGGCAACTGAAGCTTTCTTT
TRBV9	TRBJ1-6	NA	CASTPLGVDSPLHF	TGTGCCAGCACCCCCTTGGGAGTAGATTCACCCCTCCACTTT
TRBV11-1	TRBJ1-1	NA	CASSPLIGVTEAFF	TGTGCCAGCAGCCCACTCATAGGGGTGACTGAAGCTTTCTTT